The 20 T cell receptor beta chains given below trace back to one sample, sequenced in a study of T cell responses to AZD1222 COVID-19 vaccine. Assay: immunoSEQ multiplex PCR; the TCRdb copy retains only in-frame clones and omits some. Of 150,000 or so clones listed, about 90% are singletons. Sequences were derived from peripheral blood, sampled 28 days after the second AZD1222 dose. All receptors derive from an adult who received the AZD1222 COVID-19 vaccine.

The genes are TRBV27 and TRBJ1-5; no clear D gene. Trimming removed 1 base from V and 6 bases from J, with 13 bases in between. This CDR3 has 15 residues. Germline V CDR1 and CDR2: MNHEY, SMNVEV (reference sequence). The CDR3 DNA reads TGTGCCAGCAGTTTATACCGGGGTGAGGCTCAGCCCCAGCATTTT. Amino acid sequence: CASSLYRGEAQPQHF.

The chain carries TRBV6-5 and TRBJ2-2; D is perhaps TRBD2 (6 bases). The V gene lost 7 bases and the J gene lost 2 bases, with 11 bases spanning the gap. Germline lookup yields CDR1 MNHEY and CDR2 SVGAGI. This CDR3 contains 14 residues. The CDR3 DNA reads TGTGCCAGCATGCTAGCGCGTAACACCGGGGAGCTGTTTTTT. Translated, it gives CASMLARNTGELFF.

The chain carries TRBV5-1 and TRBJ2-3, with 7 positions matching TRBD1. CDR1 and CDR2 (germline): SGHRS, YFSETQ. The CDR3 length is 14 residues. The junction had 4 bases not matched to a gene; V was cut back by 4 bases and J by 2 bases. The CDR3 sequence is CASSPGQSTDTQYF. The CDR3 DNA is TGCGCCAGCAGCCCGGGACAGTCCACAGATACGCAGTATTTT.

The genes are TRBV5-8 and TRBJ2-2; the D is unclear. The CDR3 consists of 14 residues. Trimming pared 0 bases from V and 6 bases from J, leaving 9 bases between. Germline CDR1 SGHTS, CDR2 YDEGEE. Written as DNA, the CDR3 is TGTGCCAGCAGCTTGGGCGGTCCGGCCGGGGAGCTGTTTTTT. Protein product: CASSLGGPAGELFF.

V is TRBV9 and J is TRBJ2-1; 8 bases align to TRBD2. Losses at the gene ends were 5 bases for V and 5 bases for J; bases not matched to a gene: 18. Germline V gene sequence: CDR1 SGDLS, CDR2 YYNGEE. The CDR3 length is 18 residues. The CDR3 sequence is CASRGPLGSGSNDNEQFF. The CDR3 DNA reads as TGTGCCAGCAGAGGTCCTCTCGGAAGCGGGAGCAACGACAATGAGCAGTTCTTC.

The chain links TRBV7-6 to TRBJ1-1; D gene uncertain. Germline lookup yields CDR1 SGHVS and CDR2 FNYEAQ. With 1 base removed from V and 0 bases from J, the gap between germline ends came to 6 bases. This CDR3 spans 14 amino acids. The CDR3 DNA sequence: TGTGCCAGCAGCTTAGGGTCAGTGAACACTGAAGCTTTCTTT. This sequence encodes CASSLGSVNTEAFF.

The gene calls are TRBV5-1 and TRBJ1-1; no reliable D call. The germline V gene has CDR1 SGHRS and CDR2 YFSETQ. The CDR3 extends over 14 amino acids. The ends were cut back, 3 bases at V and 1 base at J, with 10 bases in the middle. CDR3 region: CASSYRPPNTEAFF. Written as DNA, the CDR3 is TGCGCCAGCAGCTACAGACCTCCGAACACTGAAGCTTTCTTT.

The chain recombines TRBV5-3 with TRBJ1-5, with D unclear. TRBV5-3 is placed among ORFs of uncertain function. The CDR3 is 15 amino acids. With 0 bases removed from V and 2 bases from J, the gap between germline ends came to 9 bases. The CDR3 bases are TGTGCCAGAAGCTTGGAGACGGCCGGCAATCAGCCCCAGCATTTT. Residues: CARSLETAGNQPQHF.

The chain carries TRBV4-2 and TRBJ2-2, with D uncertain. Between the trimmed V and J ends, which lost 0 bases and 6 bases, there was a span of 11 bases. Germline CDR1 LGHNA, CDR2 YNFKEQ. This CDR3 comprises 15 residues. The CDR3 region has the DNA TGTGCCAGCAGCCAAGATTTGAGTCGGGCCGGGGAGCTGTTTTTT. It encodes CASSQDLSRAGELFF.

V is TRBV2 and J is TRBJ1-1; 7 bases match TRBD1. Losses at the gene ends were 6 bases for V and 4 bases for J; bases not matched to a gene: 8. In germline, CDR1 is SNHLY, CDR2 FYNNEI. This CDR3 has 14 residues. In DNA, the CDR3 is TGTGCCAGCAGCGTACAGGGGAGAATCACTGAAGCTTTCTTT. The encoded protein is CASSVQGRITEAFF.

The chain recombines TRBV5-1 with TRBJ2-2; D not resolved. Germline V gene lookup returns CDR1 SGHRS and CDR2 YFSETQ. This CDR3 contains 15 residues. V was clipped by 0 bases and J by 6 bases, with 12 bases between them. The CDR3 DNA is TGCGCCAGCAGCTTGGCCTCCCAAGTCTCCGGGGAGCTGTTTTTT. Residues: CASSLASQVSGELFF. Using reference TRBV5-1 and TRBJ2-2 for the parts outside the CDR3, the full variable domain is KAGVTQTPRYLIKTRGQQVTLSCSPISGHRSVSWYQQTPGQGLQFLFEYFSETQRNKGNFPGRFSGRQFSNSRSEMNVSTLELGDSALYLCASSLASQVSGELFFGEGSRLTVL.

The V gene is TRBV19, the J gene TRBJ2-7; unclear D gene. The germline V gene encodes CDR1 LNHDA and CDR2 SQIVND (reference sequence). The V end was cut by 3 bases, the J end by 7 bases, with 16 bases between. CDR3 length equals 14 residues. The CDR3 spells CASSIRTTSWEQYF. In DNA, the CDR3 is TGTGCCAGTAGTATCAGGACCACGAGTTGGGAGCAGTACTTC.

With respect to this clone: The DNA is left out, because the CDR3 cannot be placed on it with certainty; the CDR3 is given as TCRdb lists it. The V and J genes are TRBV21-1 and TRBJ2-1; the listed D gene, TRBD2, was not tested against the DNA. TRBV21-1 is assigned pseudogene status. With termini counted, the CDR3 has 15 amino acids. The CDR3 protein is CAWGCGAGGGNEQFF.

This chain uses TRBV3-1 (or the pseudogene TRBV3-2) with TRBJ1-1; D uncertain. Germline V gives CDR1 LGHDT, CDR2 YNNKEL (reference sequence). This CDR3 is 14 amino acids long. V lost 4 bases and J 1 base, leaving 10 bases between the germline ends. The CDR3 region has the DNA TGTGCCAGCAGCCGACGAGCCTCGAACACTGAAGCTTTCTTT. Its protein is CASSRRASNTEAFF.

The chain combines TRBV10-3 with TRBJ1-2; TRBD1 is a possible D gene (6 bases). CDR1 is ENHRY, CDR2 SYGVKD, per germline. The CDR3 is 14 residues long. V was clipped by 3 bases and J by 6 bases, with 14 bases between them. CDR3 DNA sequence: TGTGCCATCAGTGAATTTCAGGGGAAGGATGGCTACACCTTC. Translation gives CAISEFQGKDGYTF.

The chain has TRBV6-6 and TRBJ1-3, with D perhaps matching TRBD1 (6 bases). CDR3 size: 16 residues. V gave up 6 bases and J gave up 2 bases, with 17 bases separating them. CDR1 is MNHNY, CDR2 SVGAGI, per germline (reference sequence). In nucleotides, the CDR3 is TGTGCCAGCAGCTCCCTGCCCGGGGGGCCTGGAAACACCATATATTTT. Translation: CASSSLPGGPGNTIYF.

Of note for this clone: One end of the junction varies from germline; a read error may be responsible. J is TRBJ1-2 and V is TRBV11-2, with a possible D match to TRBD1 (5 bases). Germline CDR1 and CDR2: SGHAT and FQNNGV. The CDR3 length is 16 residues. CDR3 nucleotide sequence: TGTGCCCGCAGACCCGGGGGGGGGAGAGCTAACTATGGCTACACCTTC. It yields the protein CARRPGGGRANYGYTF.

The gene calls are TRBV6-2 or TRBV6-3 and TRBJ2-5; TRBD1 aligns across 9 bases. The germline CDR1 and CDR2 sequences are MNHEY and SVGEGT. J gave up 2 bases and V 6 bases, and 7 bases lay outside the gene matches. The CDR3 consists of 15 residues. The CDR3 reads CASSNYRGRQETQYF. The CDR3 nucleotides read TGTGCCAGCAGCAACTACAGGGGGCGGCAAGAGACCCAGTACTTC.

This sequence joins TRBV11-3 and TRBJ2-7; 7 bases match TRBD1. V shed 4 bases, J shed 1 base, and the junction held 1 base outside the gene matches. CDR1 and CDR2 (germline): SGHNT, YENEEA. CDR3 length: 13 residues. The DNA of the CDR3 is TGTGCCAGCAGCTGGGACAGATCCTACGAGCAGTACTTC. Its translation: CASSWDRSYEQYF.

The sample holds one count of this clone. The J gene is TRBJ2-3, the V gene TRBV25-1; D might be TRBD1 or TRBD2, each matching 5 bases. Germline V gene data show CDR1 as MGHDK and CDR2 as SYGVNS. The CDR3 is 14 residues long. Trimming pared 4 bases from V and 0 bases from J, leaving 8 bases between. The CDR3 DNA follows: TGTGCCAGCAGTGGGTGGGACAGCACAGATACGCAGTATTTT. This sequence encodes CASSGWDSTDTQYF.